The subject of this entry is one T cell receptor beta chain. This clone was observed a few times. Its antigen remains unidentified. No clone much larger than this one lies a single base away; base qualities are absent. This sample was taken from a study of cytomegalovirus exposure and HLA in healthy donors (dated by TCRdb to about 2017). Study-wide context: In an earlier analysis of roughly 500 of the donors, around 290 Gb of sequence data and 90 million to 120 million unique TCR beta sequences from roughly 180 million T cells were reported. An early release covering 550 to 650 HLA-typed donors comprised around 300 gigabases of sequencing data and some 79 million unique TCR sequences. Of the roughly 400 genotyped donors, around 81% fell in the genetic ancestry cluster associated with self-reported Caucasian donors. The study was designed to test whether signatures of past pathogen exposure could be identified by cataloging public T cell receptors. The study profiled the T cell repertoires of 550 to 700 subjects by immunosequencing and related them to cytomegalovirus serostatus. In addition to the first cohort of 666 subjects, a separate validation cohort of approximately 110 different subjects was used. To predict cytomegalovirus infection status, the study combined high-throughput TCR immunosequencing, statistical association of individual TCRs with disease status, and machine learning. In a later analysis, previously published TCR beta repertoires from 500 to 750 donors were re-analyzed and high-resolution HLA genotyping was added so that TCR occurrence patterns could be studied. The later analysis used no new phenotypic data to find candidate immune exposures, relying instead on TCR beta sequences and their occurrence across donors. In an earlier analysis of 587 of the donors, high-throughput TCR beta sequencing was used to judge whether each TCR beta V gene segment behaved as functional or pseudogenic. Alongside the repertoire data, information on donor age, sex, ethnicity and CMV serostatus was compiled. A later genetic analysis used genome-wide SNP genotypes for about 65% of the roughly 670 donors, treating that subset as a discovery cohort. Every repertoire in the discovery cohort had been generated on one and the same sequencing platform. HLA typing included class I and class II loci at four-digit resolution. The number of typed donors differed by locus: about 620-640 for A, B, C, DRB1 and DQB1; 522 for DQA1; some 590 for DPA1; and about 450 for DPB1. Because of strong linkage in the cohort, 5 or 6 DR-DQ haplotypes were treated as single units for association and clustering. On average, approximately 250,000 unique TCR beta nucleotide sequences were sequenced per donor among 300 to 500 genotyped donors of the cohort, with roughly 19% of those sequences being non-productive.

In total, approximately 610 healthy bone marrow donors made up the cohort. All cohort members were sampled while nominally healthy, although unrecorded immune exposures were likely present. The donor tested CMV seronegative, placing the donor among the 300 to 450 seronegative members of the cohort. Every donor gave a peripheral blood sample, and the peripheral blood mononuclear cells from that sample were used for TCR beta sequencing. Genomic DNA was extracted from the blood cell samples with the Qiagen DNeasy Blood Extraction Kit. Libraries were made using the immunoSEQ multiplex PCR assay. A mixture of 60 forward primers for TCR Vbeta segments and 13 reverse primers for TCR Jbeta segments was used in the multiplex PCR. Amplification of the CDR3 region of rearranged TCR beta genes was performed with a multiplex PCR assay on genomic DNA. On the Illumina HiSeq System, the amplified TCR beta libraries were sequenced as 87-base-pair reads. The study's processing was this. A later analysis counted about 80 million unique TCR beta chains across the 650 to 700 repertoires, and some 11 million of these chains were shared by at least two donors. To remove PCR and sequencing errors, raw reads were error-corrected and collapsed into unique sequences using a nearest-neighbor algorithm that merged closely related sequences. V, D and J gene segments were assigned by aligning CDR3 sequences to IMGT reference sequences. For a sequence to be retained, a match of at least six nucleotides to both a V gene segment and a J gene segment was required. A rearrangement counted as productive if the CDR3 had no stop codons and remained in frame with V and J, and every other rearrangement counted as non-productive. Following IMGT convention, CDR3 was defined as the stretch from the second conserved V-encoded cysteine up to the conserved J-encoded phenylalanine. In an earlier analysis of roughly 580 of the donors, sequences lacking an unambiguous match to a single V gene segment were excluded. In an earlier analysis of 587 of the donors, a V segment was called functional when productive rearrangements were above 56.7%, and segregating when the standard deviation between donors exceeded 5%. A statistical classification framework was built for diagnosing cytomegalovirus status from the catalog of TCR beta chain sequences. In a later analysis, V and J genes were assigned by comparing TCR nucleotide sequences against IMGT/GENE-DB human TR gene sequences. The TCRdist pipeline was used in a later analysis to assign CDR3 sequences and most-parsimonious VDJ recombination scenarios. In a later analysis, every TCR beta chain was defined by the combination of its CDR3 amino acid sequence and its V-gene family, and reads without a unique V-gene family were dropped. In a later analysis, approximately 590 highly shared, low-generation-probability nucleotide sequences were removed to address suspected cross-contamination and a sequencing artifact. In a later analysis, a clonal expansion index for each public chain was calculated from normalized within-repertoire ranks of inferred template counts. In a later analysis, generation probabilities were computed using a VDJ recombination model fitted to out-of-frame rearrangements, and the results were checked against IGoR. Hypergeometric tests were used in a later analysis to score TCR-TCR, TCR-HLA and TCR-CMV co-occurrence, with a repertoire-size bias correction applied to the TCR pairs. False discovery rates were estimated in a later analysis by permuting HLA or CMV assignments 20 times. In a later analysis, co-occurring TCRs were grouped using DBSCAN, with TCRdist sequence similarity added in when clustering inside HLA-allele-positive subsets. For co-occurrence clustering, repertoires with fewer than 30,000 or more than 120,000 public chains were excluded, along with five repertoires with anomalous nucleotide sharing. The source is immuneACCESS, and TCRdb retained only in-frame sequences with V and J called. Part of the clones is not carried over; for the studies checked, unresolved V genes explain less than half of this, and the remainder is unexplained. From that table come the V and J calls and clone size; the DNA was used to work out D and trimming. Present in this sample are some 120,000 clones, over 65% of which were seen just once. Together, the top ten hold roughly 0.87% of the sample.

The CDR3 sequence holds 14 residues, the cysteine and phenylalanine included. Only the CDR3 DNA stays, 42 bases, in frame from base 1. V and J lose 4 bases and 6 bases, and a span of 15 bases separates them. CDR1 and CDR2 (KGHSH, LQKENI) derive from the germline V gene. General findings and caveats noted by the study authors: Some IMGT-functional V segments, including TRBV6-2 and TRBV6-3, could not be told apart with the 87-base-pair reads, so those segments were excluded. While some public TCRs were present in many individuals, most TCR sequences turned up only very rarely across donors. The sequencing pipeline was judged likely to have produced a cluster of highly shared sequence variants as a technical artifact. Roughly uniform sequencing depth across donors was assumed in presence/absence analyses, although this assumption may not hold. The authors suggested that the approach could potentially be extended to other disease states and immunological phenotypes. A further reported finding was that TCR beta sequences accurately predicted the HLA-A and HLA-B alleles for most subjects in the first cohort. According to a later analysis, TCR association rates differed among HLA loci, with DRB1 alleles showing the most associated TCRs and HLA-C alleles showing the fewest. Because counts were too low, about 17 rarely observed V segments, including chromosome 9 orphons, were excluded from the earlier analysis of several hundred of the donors. Most CMV-associated TCR beta chains appeared to be HLA-restricted in a later analysis, and the HLA associations seemed to be driven largely by CMV exposure. HLA typing was unavailable for some donors at each locus, so association tests used only the typed subset. In vitro tests confirmed that a few of the cytomegalovirus-associated TCR beta chains recognize cytomegalovirus antigens. V-gene and J-gene trimming of TCR beta chains was associated with a missense DCLRE1C variant in a later genetic analysis, and the association was replicated in an independent cohort. Strong co-occurrence of HLA alleles, especially DR and DQ, made assigning TCR associations to individual alleles difficult. At a false discovery rate of 0.05, a later analysis linked about 17,000 TCR beta sequences to specific HLA alleles. According to a later analysis, parvovirus B19, influenza, CMV and Epstein-Barr virus appeared linked to several top co-occurrence clusters. In a later genetic analysis, fewer N-insertions in productive TCRs were reported among donors in an Asian-associated ancestry cluster than the approximately 710-donor mean. In a later analysis, HLA-associated TCR beta chains showed more clonal expansion and lower generation probabilities than non-associated chains that were equally common. A total of roughly 160 TCR beta chains were listed by the study as associated with cytomegalovirus. Cytomegalovirus status was reported to be diagnosed by the classifier with high specificity and sensitivity in both the original and validation cohorts. The cohort was sequenced for TCR beta chains only, and without alpha or paired-chain data the features that could be detected were limited. For the cohort, immune exposure information was limited to CMV serostatus. Linkage disequilibrium might explain the correlated functional status among segregating V segments, but an unknown experimental factor could not be ruled out. Broadly in line with IMGT annotations, most TCR beta V segments showed up in productive rearrangements about 90% or about 30% of the time in an earlier analysis of several hundred of the donors.

Sequencing was done on a sample of PBMCs. This chain joins TRBV18 to TRBJ1-2; the best D guess is TRBD1, with 6 bases matching. This sequence was found in a woman between 25 and 40 years old in good health and CMV-seronegative. Here the CDR3 is given as CASSLRDNLDGYTF. The DNA sequence is TGTGCCAGCTCACTGAGGGACAATTTGGATGGCTACACCTTC.